These 10 T cell receptor beta chains were all obtained from the same sample, sequenced in a study of T cells in Graves' hyperthyroidism and ophthalmopathy. RNA transcripts were the template for amplifying TCR beta CDR3 regions. HTBI primers were used for first-round RT-PCR of the TCR CDR3. MiXCR, run by TCRdb on the multiplex PCR reads, gives a single entry per CDR3 protein. Among hundreds of thousands of distinct CDR3 sequences listed, just under 20% were seen once. Material for sequencing was blood. These receptors were obtained from a man aged 40-55 years with Graves' ophthalmopathy.

This clonotype has a single count. V usage is TRBV5-1 and J usage is TRBJ2-3, with 9 bases that match TRBD1. Germline V gene lookup returns CDR1 SGHRS and CDR2 YFSETQ. This CDR3 spans 16 amino acids. J gave up 3 bases and V 1 base, and 6 bases lay outside the gene matches. Here the CDR3 DNA reads TGCGCCAGCAGCTTGTCCGGGACAGGGCTGACAGATACGCAGTATTTT. It encodes CASSLSGTGLTDTQYF.

The chain employs TRBV3-1 and TRBJ2-5; 9 positions match TRBD2. Germline CDR1 is LGHDT and CDR2 is YNNKEL (reference sequence). V was clipped by 4 bases and J by 4 bases; unmatched bases: 13. This CDR3 has 17 residues. CDR3 DNA: TGTGCCAGCAGCCGGAGTTCTAGCGGGGCTTGGGGAGAGACCCAGTACTTC. Amino acid sequence: CASSRSSSGAWGETQYF.

The table lists this clonotype with many counts. The gene calls are TRBV2 and TRBJ2-3; TRBD2 matches at 14 bases. V lost 2 bases and J lost 5; bases outside the gene matches: 3. There are 16 residues in the CDR3. Per the germline V gene, CDR1 is SNHLY and CDR2 is FYNNEI. The CDR3 region is CASSEWGLAGVDTQYF. The CDR3 DNA is TGTGCCAGCAGTGAATGGGGACTAGCGGGAGTAGATACGCAGTATTTT.

The chain links TRBV3-1 to TRBJ1-6; no clear D gene. Germline assignment: CDR1 LGHDT and CDR2 YNNKEL (reference sequence). Between the trimmed V and J ends, which lost 0 bases and 4 bases, there was a span of 13 bases. The CDR3 has 17 residues. The CDR3 sequence: CASSQDHGLSYNSPLHF. The CDR3 nucleotides read TGTGCCAGCAGCCAAGATCATGGGCTGTCTTATAATTCACCCCTCCACTTT.

This clonotype was observed at least ten times. The chain combines TRBV11-2 with TRBJ2-2, with 7 bases identical to TRBD1. Germline trimming cut 7 bases from V and 2 bases from J; bases unmatched to any gene: 7. Germline V gene sequence: CDR1 SGHAT, CDR2 FQNNGV. This CDR3 comprises 15 residues. The DNA of the CDR3 is TGTGCCAGCACCCCCGGGACAGCAAACACCGGGGAGCTGTTTTTT. Protein: CASTPGTANTGELFF.

The chain employs TRBV6-1 and TRBJ2-5; 8 positions agree with TRBD2. V shed 5 bases and J 6 bases; nucleotides not matched to a gene: 11. CDR1 and CDR2 from the germline V gene are MNHNS and SASEGT. The CDR3 runs 15 residues. CDR3 sequence reads: CASSSLAGGVKTQYF. The CDR3 coding sequence is TGTGCCAGCAGTTCTCTAGCGGGTGGGGTAAAGACCCAGTACTTC.

Concerning this clonotype itself: A read error may be the cause here, since a much bigger clone is one base away. As the CDR3 is not closed by the conserved phenylalanine or tryptophan, this likely results from a read error. CDR3 DNA: TGTGCCAGCAGCGGAGAAGGTCGTTGGGAGCAGTACCTC. This encodes CASSGEGRWEQYL. The gene calls are TRBV7-2 and TRBJ2-7; D unresolved. Germline CDR1 reads SGHTA; CDR2 reads FQGNSA. The V and J ends lost 5 bases and 7 bases respectively, with 15 bases between them. The CDR3 runs 13 residues.

The V gene is TRBV6-2 or TRBV6-3, the J gene TRBJ2-3; tentatively, D is TRBD2 (6 bases). Germline V lookup: CDR1 MNHEY, CDR2 SVGEGT. V was shortened by 6 bases and J by 0 bases, with 13 bases between the two germline ends. The CDR3 consists of 15 residues. CDR3 region: CASSWDLSSTDTQYF. The CDR3 bases are TGTGCCAGCAGCTGGGACTTGTCTAGCACAGATACGCAGTATTTT.

This clonotype was detected a few times. The rearrangement links TRBV27 to TRBJ2-7, with a possible D match to TRBD2 (6 bases). Per the germline V gene, CDR1 is MNHEY and CDR2 is SMNVEV (reference sequence). CDR3 size: 16 residues. Trimming removed 4 bases at V and 2 bases at J, with 18 bases between. The CDR3 here is CASSSALGTGAYEQYF. The DNA of the CDR3 is TGTGCCAGCAGTTCCGCCCTCGGGACTGGAGCCTACGAGCAGTACTTC.

The chain is built from TRBV24-1 and TRBJ2-1; TRBD2 agrees at 11 bases. V was clipped by 3 bases and J by 8 bases; unmatched bases: 8. Germline V CDR1 and CDR2: KGHDR, SFDVKD. The CDR3 has 16 amino acids. Here the CDR3 reads CATSDPLAGGRDEQFF. The CDR3 DNA sequence: TGTGCCACCAGTGATCCCCTAGCGGGAGGACGGGATGAGCAGTTCTTC.